Listed below are T cell receptor beta chains from one sample, sequenced in a study of blood T cell repertoires in COVID-19. Using immunoSEQ multiplex PCR, the repertoire was profiled, and TCRdb retains in-frame clones only, with some absent. The sample comprises roughly 190,000 clones, over 75% of which are singletons, and 9.5% to 15% rests with the top ten. The specimen sequenced was peripheral blood. The receptors stem from a woman aged 45-65 years with acute or convalescent COVID-19. CDR3s include the opening cysteine and the closing phenylalanine or tryptophan. The D gene is left open where the match is weak. Rows give clone size only sometimes, using once, few, many, or a class for an expanded clone.

CDR3: CATSDPSEDTDTQYF
DNA: TGTGCCACCAGTGATCCTAGCGAAGACACAGATACGCAGTATTTT
size: once
V: TRBV24-1
J: TRBJ2-3
D: NA

CDR3: CASSFSRGVGEQYF
DNA: TGTGCCAGCAGTTTTTCGCGGGGGGTGGGCGAGCAGTACTTC
size: NA
V: TRBV28
J: TRBJ2-7
D: TRBD2

CDR3: CSAVGDGRLGNTQYF
DNA: TGCAGCGCTGTGGGGGACGGTCGACTAGGTAATACGCAGTATTTT
size: once
V: TRBV29-1
J: TRBJ2-3
D: NA

CDR3: CASSLGANYGYTF
DNA: TGTGCCAGCAGCTTGGGGGCCAACTATGGCTACACCTTC
size: NA
V: TRBV5-5
J: TRBJ1-2
D: NA

CDR3: CASSIGTDLHNSPLHF
DNA: TGTGCCAGCAGCATAGGGACTGATCTTCATAATTCACCCCTCCACTTT
size: NA
V: TRBV7-2
J: TRBJ1-6
D: NA

CDR3: CASTTETSYNEQFF
DNA: TGTGCCAGTACGACAGAAACCTCCTACAATGAGCAGTTCTTC
size: NA
V: TRBV19
J: TRBJ2-1
D: NA

CDR3: CASSSNRGLSGLDTQYF
DNA: TGTGCCAGCAGTTCTAACAGGGGGCTGAGCGGGTTGGATACGCAGTATTTT
size: NA
V: TRBV28
J: TRBJ2-3
D: TRBD1

CDR3: CASSEDGTSTGELFF
DNA: TGTGCCAGCAGTGAGGATGGGACTAGCACCGGGGAGCTGTTTTTT
size: NA
V: TRBV2
J: TRBJ2-2
D: TRBD2

CDR3: CASSPTGQGGGYGYTF
DNA: TGTGCCAGCTCACCGACGGGACAGGGGGGTGGCTATGGCTACACCTTC
size: once
V: TRBV18
J: TRBJ1-2
D: TRBD1

CDR3: CASSLDRFGYTF
DNA: TGCGCCAGCAGCTTGGACAGGTTTGGCTACACCTTC
size: few
V: TRBV5-1
J: TRBJ1-2
D: NA

CDR3: CASSLGQGYNEQFF
DNA: TGCGCCAGCAGCTTGGGACAGGGATACAATGAGCAGTTCTTC
size: NA
V: TRBV5-1
J: TRBJ2-1
D: TRBD1

CDR3: CASSPTRGFYEQYF
DNA: TGTGCCAGCAGCCCAACTCGAGGGTTCTACGAGCAGTACTTC
size: NA
V: TRBV7-8
J: TRBJ2-7
D: NA

CDR3: CASSLGLAGGQDTQYF
DNA: TGTGCCAGCAGCTTAGGCCTAGCGGGGGGGCAAGATACGCAGTATTTT
size: once
V: TRBV7-2
J: TRBJ2-3
D: TRBD2

CDR3: CAISESNRVNSPLHF
DNA: TGTGCCATCAGTGAGTCGAATAGAGTTAATTCACCCCTCCACTTT
size: NA
V: TRBV10-3
J: TRBJ1-6
D: NA

CDR3: CASSPHSTNEKLFF
DNA: TGCGCCAGCAGCCCTCACTCAACTAATGAAAAACTGTTTTTT
size: NA
V: TRBV4-1
J: TRBJ1-4
D: NA

CDR3: CASSIHVTGESEKLFF
DNA: TGTGCCAGTAGTATCCACGTTACGGGGGAAAGTGAAAAACTGTTTTTT
size: once
V: TRBV19
J: TRBJ1-4
D: NA

CDR3: CASSQDGGFQDEKLFF
DNA: TGCGCCAGCAGCCAAGATGGAGGTTTTCAGGATGAAAAACTGTTTTTT
size: many
V: TRBV4-1
J: TRBJ1-4
D: NA

CDR3: CASSYWGQGKDEQYF
DNA: TGTGCCAGCAGTTATTGGGGACAGGGAAAAGACGAGCAGTACTTC
size: NA
V: TRBV6-2/TRBV6-3
J: TRBJ2-7
D: TRBD1

CDR3: CASSSGLPGLEQYF
DNA: TGTGCCAGCAGCTCGGGACTCCCGGGCTTAGAGCAGTACTTC
size: NA
V: TRBV9
J: TRBJ2-7
D: NA

CDR3: CASSIETSGDTQYF
DNA: TGTGCCAGTAGTATAGAGACTAGCGGAGATACGCAGTATTTT
size: NA
V: TRBV19
J: TRBJ2-3
D: TRBD2

CDR3: CASSYQGANNSPLHF
DNA: TGCGCCAGCAGTTATCAGGGGGCGAATAATTCACCCCTCCACTTT
size: NA
V: TRBV5-1
J: TRBJ1-6
D: TRBD1

CDR3: CASTRSGPYGYTF
DNA: TGTGCCAGCACCCGCTCAGGGCCGTATGGCTACACCTTC
size: NA
V: TRBV7-8
J: TRBJ1-2
D: NA

CDR3: CASSESGATRKLFF
DNA: TGTGCCAGCAGTGAATCTGGGGCGACGCGGAAACTGTTTTTT
size: NA
V: TRBV2
J: TRBJ1-4
D: NA

CDR3: CAHSGQGPTYEQYF
DNA: TGTGCCCACTCTGGACAGGGCCCTACCTACGAGCAGTACTTC
size: NA
V: TRBV3-1/TRBV3-2
J: TRBJ2-7
D: TRBD1

CDR3: CASSQGARTGGRTNEKLFF
DNA: TGTGCCAGCAGCCAAGGCGCAAGGACAGGGGGTAGGACTAATGAAAAACTGTTTTTT
size: NA
V: TRBV3-1/TRBV3-2
J: TRBJ1-4
D: TRBD1

CDR3: CASSSKSGDNEQFF
DNA: TGTGCCAGCAGCTCGAAAAGCGGGGACAATGAGCAGTTCTTC
size: NA
V: TRBV7-2
J: TRBJ2-1
D: TRBD2

CDR3: CASSQDGTSTDTQYF
DNA: TGTGCCAGCAGCCAAGACGGGACTAGCACAGATACGCAGTATTTT
size: NA
V: TRBV4-2
J: TRBJ2-3
D: NA

CDR3: CASSLENGVNTEAFF
DNA: TGCGCCAGCAGCTTAGAGAACGGAGTGAACACTGAAGCTTTCTTT
size: NA
V: TRBV5-1
J: TRBJ1-1
D: NA

CDR3: CASTNLRLAGGVCSTDTQYF
DNA: TGTGCCAGCACCAATTTAAGACTAGCGGGAGGGGTGTGTTCCACAGATACGCAGTATTTT
size: NA
V: TRBV6-4
J: TRBJ2-3
D: TRBD2

CDR3: CATSEQREPSYNEQFF
DNA: TGTGCCACCAGTGAGCAGCGGGAGCCATCCTACAATGAGCAGTTCTTC
size: NA
V: TRBV24-1
J: TRBJ2-1
D: TRBD2

CDR3: CASSVTGVSGANVLTF
DNA: TGTGCCAGCAGCGTTACAGGGGTATCTGGGGCCAACGTCCTGACTTTC
size: NA
V: TRBV7-9
J: TRBJ2-6
D: TRBD1

CDR3: CASSEWTGERNYGYTF
DNA: TGTGCCAGCAGTGAATGGACAGGGGAAAGGAACTATGGCTACACCTTC
size: NA
V: TRBV6-1
J: TRBJ1-2
D: TRBD1

CDR3: CAWNPREGQDTQYF
DNA: TGTGCCTGGAACCCCCGGGAAGGTCAAGATACGCAGTATTTT
size: NA
V: TRBV30
J: TRBJ2-3
D: NA

CDR3: CASSSGGKTGNTEAFF
DNA: TGCGCCAGCAGCTCAGGAGGGAAAACGGGGAACACTGAAGCTTTCTTT
size: NA
V: TRBV5-1
J: TRBJ1-1
D: NA

CDR3: CASSQVDPGYYGYTF
DNA: TGCGCCAGCAGCCAAGTTGATCCGGGGTACTATGGCTACACCTTC
size: NA
V: TRBV4-1
J: TRBJ1-2
D: NA

CDR3: CASSDYNENTGELFF
DNA: TGCGCCAGCAGTGATTACAATGAGAACACCGGGGAGCTGTTTTTT
size: once
V: TRBV10-1
J: TRBJ2-2
D: NA

CDR3: CSASAWTSGGPSTDTQYF
DNA: TGCAGTGCTAGTGCTTGGACTAGCGGGGGCCCTAGCACAGATACGCAGTATTTT
size: NA
V: TRBV20-1
J: TRBJ2-3
D: TRBD2

CDR3: CASSGGQGIYEQYF
DNA: TGCGCCAGCAGCGGGGGACAGGGGATCTACGAGCAGTACTTC
size: NA
V: TRBV5-1
J: TRBJ2-7
D: TRBD1

CDR3: CASSKTRLGDEQFF
DNA: TGTGCCAGCAGTAAGACTAGGTTGGGCGATGAGCAGTTCTTC
size: NA
V: TRBV27
J: TRBJ2-1
D: NA

CDR3: CASSIGTKAQPQHF
DNA: TGTGCCAGTAGTATAGGGACAAAGGCTCAGCCCCAGCATTTT
size: NA
V: TRBV19
J: TRBJ1-5
D: NA

CDR3: CASTTAQYGYTF
DNA: TGTGCCAGCACCACAGCCCAGTATGGCTACACCTTC
size: NA
V: TRBV28
J: TRBJ1-2
D: NA

CDR3: CAWSTGGFGYTF
DNA: TGTGCCTGGAGTACAGGGGGTTTTGGCTACACCTTC
size: NA
V: TRBV30
J: TRBJ1-2
D: TRBD1

CDR3: CASSSVLGAGANVLTF
DNA: TGCGCCAGCAGCTCGGTTTTAGGGGCCGGGGCCAACGTCCTGACTTTC
size: once
V: TRBV5-1
J: TRBJ2-6
D: NA

CDR3: CASSEGPGQGLNEQFF
DNA: TGTGCCAGCAGCGAGGGCCCGGGACAGGGTCTCAATGAGCAGTTCTTC
size: NA
V: TRBV13
J: TRBJ2-1
D: TRBD1

CDR3: CASSPSLVNYEQYF
DNA: TGTGCCAGCAGTCCTTCACTAGTTAACTACGAGCAGTACTTC
size: few
V: TRBV6-5
J: TRBJ2-7
D: NA

CDR3: CASSRSRDRTGYSGYTF
DNA: TGTGCCAGCTCACGGTCCCGGGACAGGACCGGGTATAGTGGCTACACCTTC
size: NA
V: TRBV18
J: TRBJ1-2
D: TRBD1

CDR3: CASSLFGGEGETQYF
DNA: TGTGCCAGCTCCCTCTTCGGAGGGGAGGGGGAGACCCAGTACTTC
size: few
V: TRBV18
J: TRBJ2-5
D: TRBD2

CDR3: CASSEGGGPNEQYF
DNA: TGTGCCAGCAGTGAGGGGGGAGGCCCTAACGAGCAGTACTTC
size: NA
V: TRBV6-1
J: TRBJ2-7
D: NA

CDR3: CASTAGTAKKLFF
DNA: TGTGCCAGCACGGCCGGGACAGCCAAAAAACTGTTTTTT
size: NA
V: TRBV25-1
J: TRBJ1-4
D: TRBD1